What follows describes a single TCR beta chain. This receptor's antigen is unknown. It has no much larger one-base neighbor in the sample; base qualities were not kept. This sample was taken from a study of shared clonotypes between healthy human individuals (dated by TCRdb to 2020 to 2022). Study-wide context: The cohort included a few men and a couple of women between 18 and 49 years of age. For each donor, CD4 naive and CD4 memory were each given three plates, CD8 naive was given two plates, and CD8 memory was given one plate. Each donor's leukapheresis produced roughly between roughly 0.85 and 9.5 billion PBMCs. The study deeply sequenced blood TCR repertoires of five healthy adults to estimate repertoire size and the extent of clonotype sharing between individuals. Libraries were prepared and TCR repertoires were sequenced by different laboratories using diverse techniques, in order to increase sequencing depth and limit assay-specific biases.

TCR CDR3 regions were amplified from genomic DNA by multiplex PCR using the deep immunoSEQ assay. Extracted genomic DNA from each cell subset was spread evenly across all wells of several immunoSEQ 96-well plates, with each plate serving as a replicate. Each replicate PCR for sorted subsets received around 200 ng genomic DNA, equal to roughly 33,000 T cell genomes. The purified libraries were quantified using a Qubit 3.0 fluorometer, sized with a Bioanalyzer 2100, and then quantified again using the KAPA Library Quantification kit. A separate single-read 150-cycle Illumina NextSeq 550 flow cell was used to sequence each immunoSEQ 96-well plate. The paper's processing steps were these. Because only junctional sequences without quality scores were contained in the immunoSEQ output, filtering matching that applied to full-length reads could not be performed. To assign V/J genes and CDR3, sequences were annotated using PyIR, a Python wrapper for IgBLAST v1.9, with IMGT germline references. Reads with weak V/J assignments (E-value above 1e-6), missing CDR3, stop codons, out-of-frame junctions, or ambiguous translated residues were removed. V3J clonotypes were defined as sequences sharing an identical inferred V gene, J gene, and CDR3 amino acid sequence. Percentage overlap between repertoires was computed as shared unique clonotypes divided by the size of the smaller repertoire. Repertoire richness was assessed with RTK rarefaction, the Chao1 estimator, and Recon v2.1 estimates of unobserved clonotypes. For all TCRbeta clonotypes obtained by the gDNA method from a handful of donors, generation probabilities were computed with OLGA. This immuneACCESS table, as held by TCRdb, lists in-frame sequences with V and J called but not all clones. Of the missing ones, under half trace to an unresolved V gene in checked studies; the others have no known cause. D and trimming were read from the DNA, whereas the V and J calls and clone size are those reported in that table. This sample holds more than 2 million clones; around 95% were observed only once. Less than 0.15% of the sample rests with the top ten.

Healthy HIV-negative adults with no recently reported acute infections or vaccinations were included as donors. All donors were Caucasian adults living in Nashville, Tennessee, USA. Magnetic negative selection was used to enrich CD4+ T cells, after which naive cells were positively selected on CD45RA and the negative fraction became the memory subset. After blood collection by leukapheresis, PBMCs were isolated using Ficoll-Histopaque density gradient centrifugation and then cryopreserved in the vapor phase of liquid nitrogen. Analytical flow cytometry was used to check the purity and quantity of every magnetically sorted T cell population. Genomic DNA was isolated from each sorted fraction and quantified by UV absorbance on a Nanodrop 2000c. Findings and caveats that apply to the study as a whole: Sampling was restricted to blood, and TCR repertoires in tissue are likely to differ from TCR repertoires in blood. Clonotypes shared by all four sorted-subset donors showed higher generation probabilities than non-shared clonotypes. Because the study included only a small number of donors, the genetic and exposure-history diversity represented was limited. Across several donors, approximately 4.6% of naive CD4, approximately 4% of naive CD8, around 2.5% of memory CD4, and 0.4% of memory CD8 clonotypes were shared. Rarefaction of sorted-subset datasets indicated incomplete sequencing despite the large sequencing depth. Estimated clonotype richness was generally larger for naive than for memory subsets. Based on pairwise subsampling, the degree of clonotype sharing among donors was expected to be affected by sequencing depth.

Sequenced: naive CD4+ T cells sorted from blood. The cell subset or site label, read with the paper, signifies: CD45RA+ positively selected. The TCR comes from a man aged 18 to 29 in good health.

CDR3 reads: CASSLSGTGSTDTQYF. Here is the DNA: TGCGCCAGCAGCCTTTCCGGGACTGGAAGCACAGATACGCAGTATTTT. The rearranged chain carries TRBV5-1 and TRBJ2-3; tentative D gene TRBD2, with 6 bases matching. The germline V gene encodes CDR1 SGHRS and CDR2 YFSETQ. The junction shows trimming of 4 bases on V and 0 bases on J, plus 15 bases between the germline ends. The CDR3 has 16 amino acids, counting the end cysteine and phenylalanine. The sequence is cut down to CDR3 DNA, 48 bases in frame from base 1.